The 32 T cell receptor beta chains in this list originate from one sample, sequenced in a study of blood T cell repertoires in COVID-19. Repertoires were generated with immunoSEQ multiplex PCR, while TCRdb's copy carries only in-frame clones and drops some. The sample lists some 140,000 clones; around 80% were seen once. Sequenced material: peripheral blood. The receptors stem from a man aged 55 to 70 with acute or convalescent COVID-19.

This clone was found a few times. The genes are TRBV10-3 and TRBJ2-7, with D unresolved. CDR3 length: 12 amino acids. Germline-derived CDR1 and CDR2 are ENHRY and SYGVKD. Trimming shortened V by 3 bases and J by 2 bases, and 5 bases separated the two germline ends. The DNA for the CDR3 is TGTGCCATCAGTGATGACACCTACGAGCAGTACTTC. Translation gives CAISDDTYEQYF.

The V gene is TRBV6-1, the J gene TRBJ1-2; tentatively, D is TRBD1 (6 bases). V was pared by 3 bases and J by 4 bases, with 9 bases between. Per the germline V gene, CDR1 is MNHNS and CDR2 is SASEGT. The CDR3 loop spans 13 amino acids. CDR3 sequence: CASSERQAYGYTF. The DNA for the CDR3 is TGTGCCAGCAGTGAGCGACAGGCCTATGGCTACACCTTC.

V and J are TRBV3-1 (or the pseudogene TRBV3-2) and TRBJ1-2, with D unclear. Trimming stripped 6 bases from V and 0 bases from J, with 8 bases between. The germline CDR1 and CDR2 sequences are LGHDT and YNNKEL (reference sequence). CDR3 length: 13 amino acids. For the CDR3, the DNA is TGTGCCAGCAGTCTCTCTGCTAACTATGGCTACACCTTC. It translates to CASSLSANYGYTF.

V is TRBV28 and J is TRBJ1-2; 8 positions match TRBD1. The V gene's germline CDR1 is MDHEN and CDR2 SYDVKM. This CDR3 has 14 residues. V lost 6 bases to trimming and J lost 4 bases; unmatched junction nucleotides: 7. CDR3: CASSPTGGIYGYTF. The CDR3 coding sequence is TGTGCCAGCAGCCCCACAGGGGGGATCTATGGCTACACCTTC.

This clone was seen a handful of times. The chain couples TRBV5-6 to TRBJ1-2; D gene unclear. With 4 bases removed from V and 5 bases from J, the gap between germline ends came to 12 bases. The CDR3 length is 13 residues. The germline V gene encodes CDR1 SGHDT and CDR2 YYEEEE. The CDR3 region has the DNA TGTGCCAGCAGCAATTTCTTTCAGTATGGCTACACCTTC. It specifies CASSNFFQYGYTF.

The chain is built from TRBV12-3 or TRBV12-4 and TRBJ1-2; unclear D gene. V was shortened by 1 base and J by 3 bases, with 6 bases between the two germline ends. The CDR3 sequence is 13 residues long. CDR3 coding DNA: TGTGCCAGCAGTTTAGGGCAGGACTATGGCTACACCTTC. Amino acid sequence: CASSLGQDYGYTF.

V is TRBV3-1 (or the pseudogene TRBV3-2) and J is TRBJ2-1; D perhaps matches TRBD2 (5 bases). CDR3 length: 13 amino acids. Germline CDR1 is LGHDT and CDR2 is YNNKEL (reference sequence). V was shortened by 1 base and J by 7 bases, with 8 bases between the two germline ends. The CDR3: CASSQGWENEQFF. The CDR3, as DNA: TGTGCCAGCAGCCAAGGCTGGGAGAATGAGCAGTTCTTC.

This chain joins TRBV3-1 (or the pseudogene TRBV3-2) and TRBJ1-3, with a weak D call TRBD1 (6 bases). Trimming shortened V by 4 bases and J by 2 bases, and 15 bases separated the two germline ends. This CDR3 region has 16 residues. The V gene's germline CDR1 is LGHDT and CDR2 YNNKEL (reference sequence). In DNA, the CDR3 is TGTGCCAGCAGCCTAAGACGGGGGGCGGCTGGAAACACCATATATTTT. Amino acids: CASSLRRGAAGNTIYF.

The V gene is TRBV19, the J gene TRBJ1-6, with 12 nucleotides matching TRBD1. The CDR3 contains 15 residues. CDR1 and CDR2 from the germline V gene are LNHDA and SQIVND (reference sequence). V shed 6 bases and J 9 bases; nucleotides not matched to a gene: 6. The CDR3 DNA is TGTGCCAGTAGACCCCCGGGACAGGGGGCTTCACCCCTCCACTTT. Amino acids: CASRPPGQGASPLHF.

The J gene is TRBJ2-7, the V gene TRBV7-2; 7 bases are a match to TRBD1. Germline V gives CDR1 SGHTA, CDR2 FQGNSA. This CDR3 contains 15 residues. With 4 bases clipped from V and 8 bases from J, the junction kept 14 bases outside the gene matches. The chain's CDR3 is CASSSLTGAAGKQYF. DNA for the CDR3: TGTGCCAGCAGCTCTCTCACAGGGGCTGCTGGTAAGCAGTACTTC.

The V call is TRBV6-5, the J call TRBJ1-4, with 7 bases identical to TRBD1. Germline V gives CDR1 MNHEY, CDR2 SVGAGI. With V trimmed by 6 bases and J by 6 bases, 7 bases remained unmatched. This CDR3 spans 14 amino acids. This CDR3 is CASRQTGAYEKLFF. The CDR3 DNA sequence: TGTGCCAGCAGACAAACAGGGGCCTATGAAAAACTGTTTTTT.

The chain is built from TRBV24-1 and TRBJ2-3; D is undetermined. The CDR3 has 14 amino acids. Germline CDR1 is KGHDR and CDR2 is SFDVKD. Trimming pared 4 bases from V and 2 bases from J, leaving 9 bases between. CDR3 DNA sequence: TGTGCCACCAGTGAGGGCCGGATCACAGATACGCAGTATTTT. As protein: CATSEGRITDTQYF.

The V and J genes are TRBV9 and TRBJ2-7, with D hard to call. Germline V gene sequence: CDR1 SGDLS, CDR2 YYNGEE. The CDR3 spans 12 residues. Trimming removed 4 bases at V and 3 bases at J, with 8 bases between. The CDR3 loop reads CASSSSFYEQYF. The CDR3 DNA reads TGTGCCAGCAGCTCCTCCTTCTACGAGCAGTACTTC.

This chain connects TRBV18 to TRBJ2-4; 7 bases align to TRBD1. V shed 6 bases, J shed 0 bases, and the junction held 5 bases outside the gene matches. This CDR3 region has 15 residues. The V gene's germline CDR1 is KGHSH and CDR2 LQKENI. This chain's CDR3 is CASSGQPLAKNIQYF. The CDR3 DNA reads as TGTGCCAGCTCGGGACAGCCCTTAGCCAAAAACATTCAGTACTTC.

The chain links TRBV6-2 or TRBV6-3 to TRBJ2-7, with 7 nucleotides matching TRBD2. The CDR3 is 16 residues long. J was trimmed by 3 bases and V by 6 bases; bases with no gene match: 14. CDR1 MNHEY and CDR2 SVGEGT come from the germline V gene. CDR3 residues: CASSPLRAGEVYEQYF. In nucleotides, the CDR3 is TGTGCCAGCAGCCCCCTTCGTGCGGGAGAAGTCTACGAGCAGTACTTC.

The chain couples TRBV10-3 to TRBJ1-2; 7 bases line up with TRBD1. The CDR3 runs 13 residues. The ends lost 6 bases at V and 3 bases at J; junction bases unmatched: 4. Germline V gene data show CDR1 as ENHRY and CDR2 as SYGVKD. Here the CDR3 DNA reads TGTGCCATCAGGGCAGGGGGAGACTATGGCTACACCTTC. Residues: CAIRAGGDYGYTF.

The V gene is TRBV7-3, the J gene TRBJ1-1, with a weak D call TRBD1 (5 bases). This CDR3 region has 13 residues. The V end lost 3 bases, the J end lost 6 bases, and 11 bases lay between the germline ends. Germline CDR1 reads SGHTA; CDR2 reads FQGTGA. This CDR3 is CASSFDWGAEAFF. The CDR3 DNA reads TGTGCCAGCAGCTTCGATTGGGGGGCTGAAGCTTTCTTT. The variable domain in full, with the rest retrieved from reference TRBV7-3 and TRBJ1-1, is GAGVSQTPSNKVTEKGKYVELRCDPISGHTALYWYRQSLGQGPEFLIYFQGTGAADDSGLPNDRFFAVRPEGSVSTLKIQRTERGDSAVYLCASSFDWGAEAFFGQGTRLTVV.

The genes are TRBV30 and TRBJ1-4; the match to TRBD1 covers 8 bases. Germline V CDR1 and CDR2: GTSNPN, SVGIG (reference sequence). This CDR3 is built from 14 residues. Trimming took 5 bases from V and 6 from J; bases not matched to a gene: 8. Here the CDR3 reads CAWLPRGRDEKLFF. For the CDR3, the DNA is TGTGCCTGGCTTCCCAGGGGGCGAGATGAAAAACTGTTTTTT.

This clone was seen just once. The chain has TRBV12-3 or TRBV12-4 and TRBJ2-2; D ambiguous. Between the trimmed V and J ends, which lost 6 bases and 6 bases, there was a span of 5 bases. The CDR3 totals 11 residues. Here the CDR3 reads CASSPAGELFF. The CDR3 DNA reads TGTGCCAGCAGCCCGGCCGGGGAGCTGTTTTTT.

V and J are TRBV6-2 or TRBV6-3 and TRBJ2-1; possible D gene TRBD2, 6 bases. The CDR3 sequence is 13 residues long. Trimming cost V 6 bases and J 11 bases, with 17 bases left between them. Looked up from germline, CDR1 is MNHEY and CDR2 is SVGEGT. The chain's CDR3 is CASSPNLSGQQFF. In nucleotides, the CDR3 is TGTGCCAGCAGCCCTAACTTAAGCGGGCAGCAGTTCTTC.

The chain is built from TRBV20-1 and TRBJ2-4; TRBD2 matches 7 bases. The CDR3 extends over 15 amino acids. Germline loops: CDR1 DFQATT, CDR2 SNEGSKA (reference sequence). Trimming removed 3 bases from V and 2 bases from J; junction bases left unmatched: 7. CDR3 residues: CSASGRGRTKNIQYF. The CDR3 nucleotides are TGCAGTGCTAGTGGGAGGGGTAGGACCAAAAACATTCAGTACTTC.

The chain combines TRBV28 with TRBJ1-4, with D possibly TRBD1 on 6 matching bases. The CDR3 length is 16 residues. V lost 7 bases, J lost 8 bases, and 23 bases lay in between. Per the germline V gene, CDR1 is MDHEN and CDR2 is SYDVKM. The CDR3 sequence: CASTLYGGAEEEKLFF. CDR3 DNA: TGTGCCAGCACCCTTTACGGGGGGGCGGAGGAAGAAAAACTGTTTTTT.

The chain links TRBV5-6 to TRBJ1-4; 8 bases align to TRBD1. The V gene end was trimmed by 3 bases and the J gene end by 4 bases; junction bases not matched to a gene: 5. Germline V lookup: CDR1 SGHDT, CDR2 YYEEEE. This CDR3 is 15 amino acids long. The CDR3 nucleotides read TGTGCCAGCAGCTCCGACAGGGGCCGTAATGAAAAACTGTTTTTT. It specifies CASSSDRGRNEKLFF.

The chain employs TRBV2 and TRBJ1-1; tentative D call: TRBD1 (5 bases). The V end was cut by 7 bases, the J end by 0 bases, with 6 bases between. Looked up from germline, CDR1 is SNHLY and CDR2 is FYNNEI. CDR3 length equals 12 residues. CDR3 amino acids: CASTTVNTEAFF. The DNA for the CDR3 is TGTGCCAGCACGACAGTGAACACTGAAGCTTTCTTT.

This clone occurred a few times. The J gene is TRBJ1-1, the V gene TRBV30; 10 nucleotides agree with TRBD1. Losses at the gene ends were 6 bases for V and 3 bases for J; bases not matched to a gene: 4. Germline CDR1 and CDR2: GTSNPN and SVGIG (reference sequence). The CDR3 spans 13 residues. CDR3 residues: CACLGQGYTEAFF. The CDR3 DNA is TGTGCCTGCCTGGGACAGGGGTACACTGAAGCTTTCTTT.

In this sample, this clone turned up many times. The gene calls are TRBV10-3 and TRBJ1-5, with a tentative D call TRBD1 (6 bases). With 4 bases removed from V and 7 bases from J, the gap between germline ends came to 11 bases. This CDR3 is built from 13 residues. Germline-derived CDR1 and CDR2 are ENHRY and SYGVKD. The CDR3 protein is CAISGTGLQPQHF. CDR3 nucleotides: TGTGCCATCAGTGGAACAGGGCTCCAGCCCCAGCATTTT.

The chain joins TRBV30 to TRBJ2-1, with a possible D match to TRBD2 (6 bases). This CDR3 spans 16 amino acids. The germline gives CDR1 GTSNPN, CDR2 SVGIG (reference sequence). V lost 5 bases and J lost 4, with 21 bases in between. CDR3 residues: CAWGWARGGNYNEQFF. The CDR3 coding sequence is TGTGCCTGGGGTTGGGCCCGGGGCGGGAATTACAATGAGCAGTTCTTC.

The chain couples TRBV5-1 to TRBJ1-1; D is ambiguous. The germline V gene encodes CDR1 SGHRS and CDR2 YFSETQ. This CDR3 contains 14 residues. Trimming removed 4 bases at V and 2 bases at J, with 12 bases between. CDR3 coding DNA: TGCGCCAGCAGCCCGGCCGCGGGTAACACTGAAGCTTTCTTT. It yields the protein CASSPAAGNTEAFF.

This clone was counted between two and nine times. The chain carries TRBV14 and TRBJ1-1, with D uncertain. Between the trimmed V and J ends, which lost 3 bases and 0 bases, there was a span of 8 bases. The CDR3 is 14 amino acids. CDR1 SGHDN and CDR2 FVKESK come from the germline V gene. In DNA form, the CDR3 reads TGTGCCAGCAGCCATCTCCTACTGAACACTGAAGCTTTCTTT. Encoded protein: CASSHLLLNTEAFF.

The chain has TRBV12-3 or TRBV12-4 and TRBJ2-5; 7 bases agree with TRBD2. The trim removed 5 bases at V and 9 bases at J, leaving 6 bases unmatched. The CDR3 is made up of 12 amino acids. The CDR3 coding sequence is TGTGCCAGCAGTCTCGTACGGGAGGCCCAGTACTTC. Translating gives CASSLVREAQYF.

The chain combines TRBV5-1 with TRBJ2-3; 8 nucleotides line up with TRBD2. V was clipped by 4 bases and J by 2 bases; unmatched bases: 9. The CDR3 spans 16 residues. Germline loops: CDR1 SGHRS, CDR2 YFSETQ. The CDR3 is CASSPPGGSYTDTQYF. CDR3 nucleotides: TGCGCCAGCAGCCCGCCGGGAGGGTCTTACACAGATACGCAGTATTTT. Based on the CDR3 plus reference TRBV5-1 and TRBJ2-3, the full variable domain is KAGVTQTPRYLIKTRGQQVTLSCSPISGHRSVSWYQQTPGQGLQFLFEYFSETQRNKGNFPGRFSGRQFSNSRSEMNVSTLELGDSALYLCASSPPGGSYTDTQYFGPGTRLTVL.

V is TRBV7-2 and J is TRBJ2-7; TRBD1 aligns across 9 bases. The V and J ends lost 4 bases and 1 base, in that order; junction bases with no gene match: 2. There are 14 residues in the CDR3. Per the germline V gene, CDR1 is SGHTA and CDR2 is FQGNSA. The DNA of the CDR3 is TGTGCCAGCAGCTCGACAGGGGGGTCCTACGAGCAGTACTTC. Translating it yields CASSSTGGSYEQYF.